Shown below are 31 T cell receptor beta chains from a single sample sequenced in a study of T-cell memory formation after mild COVID-19. TCRdb re-analysed the 5' RACE reads in MiXCR, keeping a single row per CDR3 protein. Among fewer than 150,000 distinct CDR3 sequences listed, 20% to 25% were seen once. The specimen was PBMCs or a T cell subset sorted from them (not recorded which). The source is a man younger than 35 who had mild COVID-19 (a few samples of this study predate the infection). Cell type and time point are not known.

This clonotype was recorded a few times. The chain links TRBV7-9 to TRBJ2-1; 9 bases map to TRBD2. CDR1 and CDR2 (germline): SEHNR, FQNEAQ (reference sequence). The CDR3 loop spans 18 amino acids. The ends lost 5 bases at V and 5 bases at J; junction bases unmatched: 16. In DNA form, the CDR3 reads TGTGCCAGCAGCCCAACAGCGACCTCACTAGCGGGTAACAATGAGCAGTTCTTC. It codes for CASSPTATSLAGNNEQFF.

This clonotype came up many times. The genes are TRBV7-8 and TRBJ2-3, with 9 bases lining up with TRBD2. The V gene's germline CDR1 is SGHVS and CDR2 FQNEAQ. The CDR3 is 19 residues long. The V segment lost 5 bases and the J segment 4 bases; nucleotides outside the gene matches: 19. The CDR3 DNA reads TGTGCCAGCAGCACTCCCGTGAAGACTAGCGGCCTTGGCGCAGATACGCAGTATTTT. Protein: CASSTPVKTSGLGADTQYF.

The rearrangement uses TRBV5-1 and TRBJ2-5, with TRBD2 identical over 9 bases. The CDR3 has 15 amino acids. V trimming: 2 bases; J trimming: 4 bases; junction bases outside the gene matches: 6. Per the germline V gene, CDR1 is SGHRS and CDR2 is YFSETQ. The CDR3 spells CASSFAGGPGETQYF. CDR3 nucleotides: TGCGCCAGCAGCTTCGCGGGGGGGCCTGGAGAGACCCAGTACTTC.

The gene calls are TRBV7-2 and TRBJ2-5; 10 positions agree with TRBD2. Trimming removed 5 bases from V and 2 bases from J; junction bases left unmatched: 20. CDR3 length equals 20 residues. Germline-derived CDR1 and CDR2 are SGHTA and FQGNSA. The CDR3 region has the DNA TGTGCCAGCAGCCCCCCCCCGGGGGCTAGCGGGAGACCTCCACAAGAGACCCAGTACTTC. This encodes CASSPPPGASGRPPQETQYF. The whole variable domain, remainder taken from reference TRBV7-2 and TRBJ2-5, is GAGVSQSPSNKVTEKGKDVELRCDPISGHTALYWYRQSLGQGLEFLIYFQGNSAPDKSGLPSDRFSAERTGGSVSTLTIQRTQQEDSAVYLCASSPPPGASGRPPQETQYFGPGTRLLVL.

The rearrangement joins TRBV7-8 to TRBJ2-3; TRBD2 matches 8 bases. The CDR3 spans 15 residues. Germline V gives CDR1 SGHVS, CDR2 FQNEAQ. The V gene end was trimmed by 2 bases and the J gene end by 6 bases; junction bases not matched to a gene: 7. The CDR3 DNA reads TGTGCCAGCAGCTTAAGGGCTAGCGGGTCGGATACGCAGTATTTT. Translation: CASSLRASGSDTQYF.

J is TRBJ2-1 and V is TRBV24-1, with 15 nucleotides matching TRBD2. The CDR3 loop spans 16 amino acids. V gave up 5 bases and J gave up 7 bases; unmatched junction bases: 5. CDR1 and CDR2 from the germline V gene are KGHDR and SFDVKD. CDR3 residues: CATSGTSGGASNEQFF. CDR3 DNA sequence: TGTGCCACCAGTGGGACTAGCGGGGGGGCTTCGAATGAGCAGTTCTTC.

V gene TRBV5-1 combines with J gene TRBJ2-1; no reliable D call. From germline, CDR1 is SGHRS and CDR2 YFSETQ. The CDR3 contains 14 residues. V was trimmed by 0 bases and J by 5 bases, leaving 9 bases between them. The CDR3 coding sequence is TGCGCCAGCAGCTTGGAGCCCAGCCACAATGAGCAGTTCTTC. This sequence encodes CASSLEPSHNEQFF.

V usage is TRBV20-1 and J usage is TRBJ2-1; 11 nucleotides agree with TRBD2. V shed 6 bases and J 5 bases; nucleotides not matched to a gene: 12. The CDR3 consists of 16 residues. Germline V gene lookup returns CDR1 DFQATT and CDR2 SNEGSKA (reference sequence). The CDR3 nucleotides read TGCAGTGCCATCGAAGGGTTGACTAGCGGGGACAATGAGCAGTTCTTC. Translated, it gives CSAIEGLTSGDNEQFF.

This chain uses TRBV6-5 with TRBJ1-2; D possibly corresponds to TRBD1 (6 bases). The germline V gene encodes CDR1 MNHEY and CDR2 SVGAGI. The CDR3 length is 17 residues. V was cut by 2 bases and J by 1 base, with 17 bases left in between. CDR3 in amino acids: CASSYKVAGAINYGYTF. The CDR3 bases are TGTGCCAGCAGTTACAAAGTCGCAGGGGCAATTAACTATGGCTACACCTTC.

In this sample, this clonotype turned up a few times. This chain connects TRBV5-1 to TRBJ1-4, with TRBD1 matching 8 bases. CDR1 and CDR2 (germline): SGHRS, YFSETQ. This CDR3 is built from 16 residues. Trimming removed 7 bases from V and 8 bases from J; junction bases left unmatched: 16. CDR3 sequence reads: CASGDRLGQGVEKLFF. In DNA form, the CDR3 reads TGCGCCAGCGGCGATCGGCTCGGACAGGGTGTGGAAAAACTGTTTTTT.

The sample holds a few counts of this clonotype. J is TRBJ1-1 and V is TRBV14; TRBD1 agrees at 8 bases. This CDR3 is built from 15 residues. The V and J ends lost 0 bases and 0 bases, in that order; junction bases with no gene match: 0. The V gene's germline CDR1 is SGHDN and CDR2 FVKESK. CDR3 sequence reads: CASSQEQGVNTEAFF. The CDR3 DNA sequence: TGTGCCAGCAGCCAAGAACAGGGGGTGAACACTGAAGCTTTCTTT.

A few counts support this clonotype. This chain links TRBV6-5 with TRBJ2-2; 10 bases are shared with TRBD1. With 6 bases clipped from V and 7 bases from J, the junction kept 11 bases outside the gene matches. The CDR3 runs to 16 residues. Germline V gene lookup returns CDR1 MNHEY and CDR2 SVGAGI. CDR3 nucleotides: TGTGCCAGCAGCCCTGGACAGGGGGACCGGGGCGGGGAGCTGTTTTTT. Its protein product is CASSPGQGDRGGELFF.

A few counts support this clonotype. V is TRBV5-1 and J is TRBJ2-1; D is possibly TRBD1 (5 bases). Trimming pared 1 base from V and 6 bases from J, leaving 14 bases between. CDR3 size: 15 residues. The germline CDR1 and CDR2 sequences are SGHRS and YFSETQ. The CDR3 nucleotides are TGCGCCAGCAGCTTGTGGCAGGGCCCAGGCAATGAGCAGTTCTTC. Translation gives CASSLWQGPGNEQFF.

This clonotype has just one count. The rearrangement joins TRBV11-2 to TRBJ2-3, with TRBD2 matching 14 bases. Germline assignment: CDR1 SGHAT and CDR2 FQNNGV. The CDR3 consists of 16 residues. Unmatched junction bases numbered 3, after V lost 5 bases and J lost 2 bases. The CDR3 spells CASSQTSGGVTDTQYF. The DNA of the CDR3 is TGTGCCAGCAGCCAGACTAGCGGGGGGGTCACAGATACGCAGTATTTT.

In this sample, this clonotype turned up a few times. This chain uses TRBV4-3 with TRBJ1-1; D unresolved. V was cut by 6 bases and J by 1 base, with 12 bases left in between. This CDR3 has 14 residues. Germline-derived CDR1 and CDR2 are LGHNA and YSLEER. The CDR3 is CASSPKPGNTEAFF. For the CDR3, the DNA is TGCGCCAGCAGTCCCAAACCGGGGAACACTGAAGCTTTCTTT.

Only a few counts were recorded for this clonotype. The V call is TRBV29-1, the J call TRBJ2-5; D is possibly TRBD1 (6 bases). Trimming took 6 bases from V and 2 from J, leaving 16 bases between them. This CDR3 spans 14 amino acids. In germline, CDR1 is SQVTM, CDR2 ANQGSEA. CDR3 bases: TGCAGCGTCACCCCCGCAGGGGCGCAAGAGACCCAGTACTTC. Its translation is CSVTPAGAQETQYF.

V usage is TRBV19 and J usage is TRBJ2-1; tentatively, D is TRBD1 or TRBD2 (6 bases each). Between the trimmed V and J ends, which lost 3 bases and 7 bases, there was a span of 13 bases. Germline CDR1 LNHDA, CDR2 SQIVND (reference sequence). This CDR3 has 14 amino acids. The CDR3 coding sequence is TGTGCCAGTAGTATCTGGGGGGCGGAGAATGAGCAGTTCTTC. This sequence encodes CASSIWGAENEQFF.

This clonotype has at least ten counts. This rearrangement joins TRBV4-1 to TRBJ2-2, with D perhaps matching TRBD1 (6 bases). The V and J ends lost 6 bases and 6 bases respectively, with 20 bases between them. Germline V CDR1 and CDR2: MGHRA, YSYEKL. The CDR3 length is 16 residues. The DNA for the CDR3 is TGCGCCAGCAGAGGTGCTAACAGGGTGATCGCCGGGGAGCTGTTTTTT. This gives the protein CASRGANRVIAGELFF.

The chain joins TRBV5-1 to TRBJ2-1; the match to TRBD2 covers 8 bases. Germline CDR1 and CDR2: SGHRS and YFSETQ. There are 14 residues in the CDR3. Losses at the gene ends were 3 bases for V and 8 bases for J; bases not matched to a gene: 7. DNA for the CDR3: TGCGCCAGCAGCTCGGGTAGCGGGGAGTATGAGCAGTTCTTC. Translation gives CASSSGSGEYEQFF.

This clonotype occurred once. The V and J genes are TRBV4-3 and TRBJ2-7, with 10 bases matching TRBD1. The CDR3 is 17 residues long. Per the germline V gene, CDR1 is LGHNA and CDR2 is YSLEER. V trimming: 0 bases; J trimming: 0 bases; junction bases outside the gene matches: 5. The CDR3 sequence is CASSQDGTGASSYEQYF. The CDR3 nucleotides are TGCGCCAGCAGCCAAGATGGGACAGGGGCCTCCTCCTACGAGCAGTACTTC.

The rearrangement uses TRBV11-1 and TRBJ2-6; D not resolved. Germline CDR1 is SGHAT and CDR2 is FQDESV (reference sequence). V lost 2 bases and J lost 4, with 12 bases in between. There are 16 residues in the CDR3. The CDR3 DNA is TGTGCCAGCAGCTTAATTCTGGGTGCCGGGGCCAACGTCCTGACTTTC. This translates into CASSLILGAGANVLTF.

This clonotype came up a few times. The chain links TRBV27 to TRBJ1-2, with D unresolved. The CDR3 totals 16 residues. V lost 4 bases, J lost 4 bases, and 19 bases lay in between. In germline, CDR1 is MNHEY, CDR2 SMNVEV (reference sequence). CDR3 loop: CASSWGEAGDPYGYTF. CDR3 DNA sequence: TGTGCCAGCAGTTGGGGTGAGGCAGGAGACCCCTATGGCTACACCTTC.

There are a few counts of this clonotype. The gene calls are TRBV6-5 and TRBJ1-1; no reliable D call. This CDR3 spans 13 amino acids. V lost 6 bases and J 1 base, leaving 9 bases between the germline ends. CDR1 is MNHEY, CDR2 SVGAGI, per germline. In nucleotides, the CDR3 is TGTGCCAGCAGCCTGACGGAGAACACTGAAGCTTTCTTT. Its translation: CASSLTENTEAFF.

This clonotype has just a few counts. This chain links TRBV5-1 with TRBJ2-7; the D is unclear. This CDR3 is 12 amino acids long. CDR1 and CDR2 (germline): SGHRS, YFSETQ. V was shortened by 3 bases and J by 0 bases, with 4 bases between the two germline ends. The CDR3 loop is CASSSSSYEQYF. The CDR3 DNA sequence: TGCGCCAGCAGCTCCTCCTCCTACGAGCAGTACTTC.

The gene calls are TRBV5-1 and TRBJ2-2, with a tentative D call TRBD1 (5 bases). Between the trimmed V and J ends, which lost 1 base and 8 bases, there was a span of 15 bases. The germline V gene has CDR1 SGHRS and CDR2 YFSETQ. The CDR3 totals 15 residues. CDR3 DNA: TGCGCCAGCAGCTTGCTGTCTGCCAGACAGGGGGAGCTGTTTTTT. Residues: CASSLLSARQGELFF. Full variable domain (missing parts from reference TRBV5-1 and TRBJ2-2): KAGVTQTPRYLIKTRGQQVTLSCSPISGHRSVSWYQQTPGQGLQFLFEYFSETQRNKGNFPGRFSGRQFSNSRSEMNVSTLELGDSALYLCASSLLSARQGELFFGEGSRLTVL.

The sample holds a few counts of this clonotype. J is TRBJ2-3 and V is TRBV7-9; D is uncertain. The length of the CDR3 is 16 residues. Trimming cost V 5 bases and J 6 bases, with 21 bases left between them. Germline V gene sequence: CDR1 SEHNR, CDR2 FQNEAQ (reference sequence). The CDR3 coding sequence is TGTGCCAGCAGCCCCGTCGGACCGAGCAGCGCGGATACGCAGTATTTT. It specifies CASSPVGPSSADTQYF.

The chain couples TRBV2 to TRBJ2-5; D possibly corresponds to TRBD2 (5 bases). Trimming removed 6 bases from V and 3 bases from J, with 11 bases in between. Germline V gives CDR1 SNHLY, CDR2 FYNNEI. The CDR3 sequence is 13 residues long. The CDR3 here is CASRGEIEETQYF. The CDR3 nucleotides are TGTGCCAGCAGGGGAGAAATCGAAGAGACCCAGTACTTC.

The sample holds many counts of this clonotype. This chain joins TRBV4-3 and TRBJ2-3, with unresolved D. Germline values: CDR1 LGHNA, CDR2 YSLEER. The CDR3 length is 13 residues. V was clipped by 2 bases and J by 5 bases, with 8 bases between them. The CDR3 sequence: CASSQTFGDTQYF. The CDR3 DNA reads TGCGCCAGCAGCCAAACCTTCGGAGATACGCAGTATTTT.

This clonotype was seen a handful of times. The chain couples TRBV11-2 to TRBJ2-5, with 10 nucleotides matching TRBD2. The CDR3 contains 15 residues. Germline V gene data show CDR1 as SGHAT and CDR2 as FQNNGV. V lost 6 bases and J lost 4; bases outside the gene matches: 8. CDR3 region: CASRASGGVGETQYF. CDR3 bases: TGTGCCAGCAGGGCTAGCGGGGGAGTCGGAGAGACCCAGTACTTC.

This clonotype has just a few counts. The genes are TRBV6-2 or TRBV6-3 and TRBJ2-7, with 8 positions matching TRBD2. CDR1 and CDR2 from the germline V gene are MNHEY and SVGEGT. The trim removed 5 bases at V and 6 bases at J, leaving 6 bases unmatched. The CDR3 is made up of 13 amino acids. The CDR3 loop reads CASSLTSGGEQYV. In nucleotides, the CDR3 is TGTGCCAGCAGTCTCACTAGCGGCGGCGAGCAGTACGTC.

This clonotype was detected many times. The chain couples TRBV4-2 to TRBJ2-1; 7 nucleotides line up with TRBD2. Germline V gene data show CDR1 as LGHNA and CDR2 as YNFKEQ. With 0 bases clipped from V and 6 bases from J, the junction kept 8 bases outside the gene matches. The CDR3 consists of 16 residues. CDR3 loop: CASSQDADGGFNEQFF. The CDR3 coding sequence is TGTGCCAGCAGCCAAGATGCAGACGGGGGGTTCAATGAGCAGTTCTTC.